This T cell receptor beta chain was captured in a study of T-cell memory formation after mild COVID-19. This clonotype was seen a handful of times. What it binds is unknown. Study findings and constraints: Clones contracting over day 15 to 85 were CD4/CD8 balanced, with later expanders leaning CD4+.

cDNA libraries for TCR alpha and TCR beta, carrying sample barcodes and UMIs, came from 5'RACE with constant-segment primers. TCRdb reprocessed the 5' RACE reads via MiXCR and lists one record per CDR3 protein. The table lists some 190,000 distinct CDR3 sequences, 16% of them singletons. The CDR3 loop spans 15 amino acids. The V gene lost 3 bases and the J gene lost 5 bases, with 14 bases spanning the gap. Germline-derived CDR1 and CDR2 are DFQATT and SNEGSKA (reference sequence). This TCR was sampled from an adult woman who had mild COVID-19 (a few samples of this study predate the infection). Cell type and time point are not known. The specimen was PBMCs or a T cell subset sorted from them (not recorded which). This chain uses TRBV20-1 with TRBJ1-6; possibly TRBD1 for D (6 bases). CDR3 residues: CSASDRGLDNSPLHF. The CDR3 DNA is TGCAGTGCTAGTGATAGGGGGTTGGATAATTCACCCCTCCACTTT.